This T cell receptor (beta chain) is from a study of CD8+CD57+ T cells in acquired aplastic anemia. Across the study: Mean DNA quantity obtained from sorted CD4+ and CD8+ cells was about 3 ug. The average read count for CD4+ cells in healthy donors was around 11 million. General study results and limits: No significant patient-versus-control difference appeared in CD8+ Simpson's diversity. Patients had around 30 CD8+ CDR3 sequences in common with controls (the shared set).

On this clonotype itself: The antigen is unknown.

Genomic DNA provided the template from which TCR beta VDJ and CDR3 profiles were obtained. A single record per CDR3 protein comes from TCRdb applying MiXCR to the reads. The sample yields 30,000 to 40,000 distinct CDR3 sequences, roughly 77% seen once. Germline V gene data show CDR1 as SNHLY and CDR2 as FYNNEI. Deletions cut 2 bases from V and 7 bases from J, with 11 bases between. The CDR3 extends over 14 amino acids. The V and J genes are TRBV2 and TRBJ1-4; D may be TRBD1 (5 bases). The source material was sorted CD4+, CD8+, or CD8+CD57+ T cells (not recorded which) from PBMCs. The TCR sequence derives from a human donor in good health, serving as a control. The CDR3 DNA reads as TGTGCCAGCAGTGAATTTGGGGGGATTGAAAAACTGTTTTTT. It codes for CASSEFGGIEKLFF.